These 14 T cell receptor beta chains share one sample of origin, sequenced in a study of T cell responses to AZD1222 COVID-19 vaccine. Sequencing was performed with immunoSEQ multiplex PCR; in TCRdb, only in-frame clones are kept and a portion is missing. The sample lists more than 90,000 clones, about 86% occurring once. The specimen was peripheral blood, collected 28 days after the second AZD1222 dose. These receptors originate from an adult who received the AZD1222 COVID-19 vaccine.

The gene calls are TRBV4-1 and TRBJ2-5, with TRBD2 identical over 8 bases. The germline gives CDR1 MGHRA, CDR2 YSYEKL. V trimming: 6 bases; J trimming: 2 bases; junction bases outside the gene matches: 8. CDR3 length: 15 residues. In DNA form, the CDR3 reads TGCGCCAGCAGTCTAGTCCGGGGGGGGCAAGAGACCCAGTACTTC. It is translated as CASSLVRGGQETQYF.

This clone has a handful of counts. The rearrangement uses TRBV3-1 (or the pseudogene TRBV3-2) and TRBJ1-2; TRBD1 might be the D (6 bases). Germline V CDR1 and CDR2: LGHDT, YNNKEL (reference sequence). V was trimmed by 0 bases and J by 2 bases, leaving 13 bases between them. CDR3 length equals 16 residues. CDR3 coding DNA: TGTGCCAGCAGCCAAGATCAAAGGGGGAGAAACTATGGCTACACCTTC. Residues: CASSQDQRGRNYGYTF.

This rearrangement joins TRBV19 to TRBJ2-7, with D tentatively TRBD2 (6 bases). V lost 3 bases to trimming and J lost 7 bases, with 13 bases between them. The CDR3 sequence is 13 residues long. CDR1 and CDR2 from the germline V gene are LNHDA and SQIVND (reference sequence). The CDR3 DNA is TGTGCCAGTAGTATCCCCGGGGGAAGGGAGCAGTACTTC. Protein product: CASSIPGGREQYF.

The gene calls are TRBV15 and TRBJ2-7; D gene unclear. CDR1 is LNHNV, CDR2 YYDKDF, per germline (reference sequence). Trimming removed 0 bases from V and 7 bases from J, with 7 bases in between. The CDR3 extends over 12 amino acids. The CDR3 sequence: CATSREADEQYF. For the CDR3, the DNA is TGTGCCACCAGCAGAGAGGCAGATGAGCAGTACTTC.

This rearrangement joins TRBV7-6 to TRBJ1-2; no clear D. The CDR3 runs 16 residues. V dropped 5 bases and J dropped 0 bases, with 16 bases sitting between them. Per germline, CDR1 SGHVS and CDR2 FNYEAQ. CDR3 sequence reads: CASSTHGAEANYGYTF. CDR3 nucleotide sequence: TGTGCCAGCAGCACTCACGGCGCGGAAGCTAACTATGGCTACACCTTC.

The V call is TRBV3-1 (or the pseudogene TRBV3-2), the J call TRBJ1-3; D is perhaps TRBD1 (6 bases). V was clipped by 2 bases and J by 0 bases, with 14 bases between them. Germline CDR1 is LGHDT and CDR2 is YNNKEL (reference sequence). The CDR3 loop spans 17 amino acids. The CDR3, as DNA: TGTGCCAGCAGCCAAATCGGGACACAGCTCTCTGGAAACACCATATATTTT. Protein: CASSQIGTQLSGNTIYF.

The chain uses TRBV5-5 and TRBJ2-2; D remains unclear. This CDR3 is built from 13 residues. With 0 bases removed from V and 13 bases from J, the gap between germline ends came to 13 bases. The germline gives CDR1 SGHKS, CDR2 YYEKEE (reference sequence). CDR3 bases: TGTGCCAGCAGCTTGGAGGTTCTAGGTGCGCTGTTTTTT. Translation: CASSLEVLGALFF.

The CDR3 loop reads CASSVQGARGSPLHF. The CDR3 coding sequence is TGTGCCAGCAGTGTACAGGGGGCGCGAGGTTCACCCCTCCACTTT. The chain couples TRBV2 to TRBJ1-6, with TRBD1 matching 9 bases. Germline CDR1 is SNHLY and CDR2 is FYNNEI. This CDR3 is 15 amino acids long. Losses at the gene ends were 4 bases for V and 9 bases for J; bases not matched to a gene: 7.

V usage is TRBV7-2 and J usage is TRBJ2-3, with D perhaps TRBD1 (6 bases). V dropped 5 bases and J dropped 10 bases, with 16 bases sitting between them. Germline CDR1 is SGHTA and CDR2 is FQGNSA. The CDR3 has 13 residues. Written as DNA, the CDR3 is TGTGCCAGCAGCGCAACAGGGAGTCAGGCGCAGTATTTT. Translating gives CASSATGSQAQYF.

The genes are TRBV27 and TRBJ2-7, with TRBD1 matching 7 bases. V dropped 4 bases and J dropped 3; count of bases not matched to a gene: 6. Germline V gives CDR1 MNHEY, CDR2 SMNVEV (reference sequence). This CDR3 contains 14 residues. CDR3 nucleotides: TGTGCCAGCAGTTCGGGGACAGTGATCTACGAGCAGTACTTC. Translated: CASSSGTVIYEQYF.

The gene calls are TRBV2 and TRBJ1-2, with TRBD1 identical over 10 bases. Trimming removed 6 bases from V and 0 bases from J; junction bases left unmatched: 4. The CDR3 runs 15 residues. CDR1 SNHLY and CDR2 FYNNEI come from the germline V gene. The CDR3 spells CASSGTGASNYGYTF. CDR3 coding DNA: TGTGCCAGCAGCGGGACAGGGGCGTCTAACTATGGCTACACCTTC.

This chain uses TRBV18 with TRBJ2-2; 8 bases align to TRBD1. V was clipped by 3 bases and J by 9 bases; unmatched bases: 9. The germline V gene has CDR1 KGHSH and CDR2 LQKENI. This CDR3 contains 15 residues. The CDR3 sequence is CASSPTDRADRELFF. In nucleotides, the CDR3 is TGTGCCAGCTCACCTACGGACAGGGCTGACCGGGAGCTGTTTTTT.

The chain links TRBV19 to TRBJ1-5; TRBD1 matches at 7 bases. After removal of 6 bases from V and 7 bases from J, the junction contained 6 bases not matched to a gene. Germline-derived CDR1 and CDR2 are LNHDA and SQIVND (reference sequence). The CDR3 is 13 amino acids. The CDR3 loop reads CASSPGQEQPQHF. CDR3 bases: TGTGCCAGTAGCCCCGGACAGGAGCAGCCCCAGCATTTT.

V and J are TRBV13 and TRBJ2-7; a possible D gene is TRBD1 (6 bases). Germline V gene data show CDR1 as PRHDT and CDR2 as FYEKMQ (reference sequence). Trimming removed 3 bases at V and 3 bases at J, with 9 bases between. This CDR3 has 13 amino acids. The CDR3 nucleotides read TGTGCCAGCAGCTTCGGCAGGGGCTACGAGCAGTACTTC. It yields the protein CASSFGRGYEQYF.